The 26 T cell receptor beta chains given below trace back to one sample, sequenced in a study of low-dose radiotherapy and immunotherapy resistance in tumors. cDNA synthesis used a TRAV/TRBV-specific primer set for both chains. Amplification, which lasted around 21 PCR cycles, used a constant-region primer and V-primer adapter to amplify TCRs. TCRdb reprocessed the reads with MiXCR, giving one entry per CDR3 protein. The sample lists 80,000 to 90,000 distinct CDR3 sequences, roughly a sixth seen once, with over 2.5% in the top ten. The time point here: before trial treatment. The sample consisted of PBMCs, taken before treatment. Source of these receptors: a male donor with prostate cancer.

This clonotype has a count of ten or more. V and J are TRBV18 and TRBJ1-5; the match to TRBD1 covers 8 bases. Germline V gene data show CDR1 as KGHSH and CDR2 as LQKENI. The CDR3 runs 17 residues. V was pared by 3 bases and J by 5 bases, with 12 bases of the junction left unmatched. The CDR3 spells CASSPVRTGRGHQPQHF. The CDR3 bases are TGTGCCAGCTCACCGGTCAGGACAGGGAGAGGGCATCAGCCCCAGCATTTT.

V gene TRBV6-2 or TRBV6-3 combines with J gene TRBJ2-3; 9 bases match TRBD2. Germline V gene lookup returns CDR1 MNHEY and CDR2 SVGEGT. This CDR3 has 15 residues. Trimming cost V 4 bases and J 4 bases; bases outside gene matches: 6. The chain's CDR3 is CASSSRAGGPDTQYF. In DNA form, the CDR3 reads TGTGCCAGCAGTTCCCGGGCGGGGGGGCCAGATACGCAGTATTTT.

In this sample, this clonotype turned up many times. The chain couples TRBV6-2 or TRBV6-3 to TRBJ2-7; the match to TRBD1 covers 8 bases. The germline CDR1 and CDR2 sequences are MNHEY and SVGEGT. V was clipped by 5 bases and J by 3 bases; unmatched bases: 12. This CDR3 comprises 16 residues. The CDR3 region is CASSPRGTGGIYEQYF. CDR3 DNA: TGTGCCAGCAGTCCCAGAGGGACAGGTGGGATCTACGAGCAGTACTTC.

This clonotype was detected many times. The rearrangement uses TRBV25-1 and TRBJ1-6; perhaps TRBD1 as D (6 bases). Germline CDR1 and CDR2: MGHDK and SYGVNS. The CDR3 extends over 14 amino acids. V was cut by 6 bases and J by 7 bases, with 13 bases left in between. The DNA for the CDR3 is TGTGCCAGCAGGCAGGGGCAAATAAATTCACCCCTCCACTTT. Protein sequence: CASRQGQINSPLHF. Using reference TRBV25-1 and TRBJ1-6 for the parts outside the CDR3, the full variable domain is EADIYQTPRYLVIGTGKKITLECSQTMGHDKMYWYQQDPGMELHLIHYSYGVNSTEKGDLSSESTVSRIRTEHFPLTLESARPSHTSQYLCASRQGQINSPLHFGNGTRLTVT.

This clonotype was detected many times. The chain recombines TRBV27 with TRBJ1-5; D is unresolved. CDR1 is MNHEY, CDR2 SMNVEV, per germline (reference sequence). The CDR3 has 13 amino acids. V lost 0 bases and J lost 5, with 5 bases in between. The CDR3 region is CASSLSPDQPQHF. The CDR3 region has the DNA TGTGCCAGCAGTTTATCCCCGGATCAGCCCCAGCATTTT.

This clonotype has at least ten counts. This chain joins TRBV2 and TRBJ2-2; a weak D match, TRBD1 (6 bases). Germline CDR1 SNHLY, CDR2 FYNNEI. This CDR3 is built from 14 residues. Trimming took off 7 bases at V and 5 bases at J, with 14 bases between the two ends. The chain's CDR3 is CASILTGATGELFF. In DNA form, the CDR3 reads TGTGCCAGCATTCTGACAGGCGCGACCGGGGAGCTGTTTTTT.

In this sample, this clonotype turned up a few times. The gene calls are TRBV27 and TRBJ2-6; 9 nucleotides agree with TRBD1. The CDR3 is 16 residues long. The V and J ends lost 4 bases and 4 bases, in that order; junction bases with no gene match: 5. Germline CDR1 is MNHEY and CDR2 is SMNVEV (reference sequence). CDR3 region: CASSSYRGLGANVLTF. The CDR3, as DNA: TGTGCCAGCAGTTCTTACAGGGGGCTGGGGGCCAACGTCCTGACTTTC.

This clonotype was seen many times. The rearrangement links TRBV3-1 to TRBJ2-1; D unclear. V lost 4 bases to trimming and J lost 0 bases, with 4 bases between them. The CDR3 runs 13 residues. Germline assignment: CDR1 LGHDT and CDR2 YNNKEL (reference sequence). As DNA, the CDR3 is TGTGCCAGCAGCCCAAGCTCCTACAATGAGCAGTTCTTC. This sequence encodes CASSPSSYNEQFF.

This clonotype was counted at least ten times. The V call is TRBV15, the J call TRBJ2-2; no clear D gene. Per the germline V gene, CDR1 is LNHNV and CDR2 is YYDKDF (reference sequence). The CDR3 runs 14 residues. The V gene lost 0 bases and the J gene lost 7 bases, with 9 bases spanning the gap. The CDR3, as DNA: TGTGCCACCAGCAGAGATTACTCGTACGGGGAGCTGTTTTTT. Its translation is CATSRDYSYGELFF.

At least ten counts were recorded for this clonotype. The chain employs TRBV29-1 and TRBJ2-3, with 8 nucleotides matching TRBD2. Trimming at V came to 7 bases and at J to 0 bases, leaving 9 bases not matched to a gene. Per germline, CDR1 SQVTM and CDR2 ANQGSEA. This CDR3 has 15 residues. The CDR3 is CSAPGGGRSTDTQYF. The CDR3 DNA reads TGCAGCGCCCCGGGAGGGGGGCGAAGCACAGATACGCAGTATTTT.

For this clonotype: With only one base between it and a far larger clone, this is likely a read error. The V call is TRBV7-9, the J call TRBJ2-1, with D possibly called TRBD1 or TRBD2 (5 bases each). The germline CDR1 and CDR2 sequences are SEHNR and FQNEAQ (reference sequence). The V gene lost 8 bases and the J gene lost 10 bases, with 18 bases spanning the gap. CDR3 size: 13 residues. CDR3 DNA: TGTGCCAGCCTCCGGGACGGTTCCTACGAGCAGTTCTTC. This gives the protein CASLRDGSYEQFF.

The J gene is TRBJ1-1, the V gene TRBV12-3 or TRBV12-4, with D possibly TRBD1 on 6 matching bases. The CDR3 has 14 residues. The V end lost 6 bases, the J end lost 1 base, and 12 bases lay between the germline ends. This CDR3 reads CASSFLQGNTEAFF. Written as DNA, the CDR3 is TGTGCCAGCAGCTTTTTACAGGGGAACACTGAAGCTTTCTTT.

The genes are TRBV5-4 and TRBJ2-5; D is unresolved. This CDR3 spans 12 amino acids. V dropped 3 bases and J dropped 4 bases, with 7 bases sitting between them. CDR1 and CDR2 (germline): SGHNT, YYREEE (reference sequence). The CDR3 protein is CASSSLGETQYF. The DNA of the CDR3 is TGTGCCAGCAGCTCCCTAGGAGAGACCCAGTACTTC.

This clonotype was counted many times. One junction end disagrees with the germline gene, perhaps due to a read error. The gene calls are TRBV6-2 or TRBV6-3 and TRBJ1-3, with D uncertain. Per the germline V gene, CDR1 is MNHEY and CDR2 is SVGEGT. The CDR3 runs 12 residues. The CDR3 bases are TGTGCCAGCAGTTACTATGGATACACCATATATTTT. It codes for CASSYYGYTIYF.

This clonotype was counted many times. The chain uses TRBV5-1 and TRBJ2-3; 11 positions agree with TRBD2. The CDR3 extends over 16 amino acids. The V segment lost 0 bases and the J segment 4 bases; nucleotides outside the gene matches: 4. From germline, CDR1 is SGHRS and CDR2 YFSETQ. The CDR3 DNA sequence: TGCGCCAGCAGCTTGGCCCTAGCGGGGGGCCCAGATACGCAGTATTTT. This gives the protein CASSLALAGGPDTQYF.

V usage is TRBV3-1 and J usage is TRBJ2-1; D unresolved. V lost 4 bases to trimming and J lost 8 bases, with 12 bases between them. The V gene's germline CDR1 is LGHDT and CDR2 YNNKEL (reference sequence). CDR3 length: 13 residues. Written as DNA, the CDR3 is TGTGCCAGCAGCCGGTCGCCGTTGGATGAGCAGTTCTTC. Translating it yields CASSRSPLDEQFF.

Many counts were recorded for this clonotype. The gene calls are TRBV7-6 and TRBJ2-2, with D unresolved. The CDR3 covers 15 residues. V lost 2 bases, J lost 9 bases, and 16 bases lay in between. Germline CDR1 reads SGHVS; CDR2 reads FNYEAQ. The CDR3 sequence is CASSLYPAARRELFF. For the CDR3, the DNA is TGTGCCAGCAGCTTATACCCGGCGGCCCGGAGGGAGCTGTTTTTT.

The CDR3 loop reads CASSIRGATGYGYTF. The CDR3 DNA reads TGTGCCAGTAGTATACGGGGGGCGACCGGCTATGGCTACACCTTC. The V and J genes are TRBV19 and TRBJ1-2, with D possibly TRBD1 on 6 matching bases. Germline V CDR1 and CDR2: LNHDA, SQIVND (reference sequence). This CDR3 is 15 amino acids long. Trimming left V 2 bases short and J 4 bases short, with 14 bases between.

This clonotype was counted many times. This rearrangement joins TRBV5-6 to TRBJ2-3; D remains unclear. The CDR3 runs 15 residues. Germline assignment: CDR1 SGHDT and CDR2 YYEEEE. V gave up 0 bases and J gave up 0 bases, with 8 bases separating them. The CDR3 loop reads CASSLEPGSTDTQYF. As DNA, the CDR3 is TGTGCCAGCAGCTTGGAACCCGGGAGCACAGATACGCAGTATTTT. Filled out from reference TRBV5-6 and TRBJ2-3, the complete variable domain reads DAGVTQSPTHLIKTRGQQVTLRCSPKSGHDTVSWYQQALGQGPQFIFQYYEEEERQRGNFPDRFSGHQFPNYSSELNVNALLLGDSALYLCASSLEPGSTDTQYFGPGTRLTVL.

This chain links TRBV9 with TRBJ2-1, with unresolved D. V lost 4 bases to trimming and J lost 7 bases, with 9 bases between them. The CDR3 spans 12 residues. Germline V gene sequence: CDR1 SGDLS, CDR2 YYNGEE. This CDR3 is CASSPSMNEQFF. The CDR3 DNA reads as TGTGCCAGCAGCCCCAGTATGAATGAGCAGTTCTTC.

This clonotype was detected many times. The genes are TRBV2 and TRBJ1-5; TRBD1 aligns across 10 bases. The CDR3 has 18 amino acids. J was trimmed by 2 bases and V by 4 bases; bases with no gene match: 11. Germline loops: CDR1 SNHLY, CDR2 FYNNEI. The CDR3 here is CASSVWLTGGFGNQPQHF. The CDR3 DNA sequence: TGTGCCAGCAGTGTTTGGCTGACAGGGGGCTTTGGCAATCAGCCCCAGCATTTT.

This clonotype is medium-sized. The chain couples TRBV5-6 to TRBJ2-1, with 7 bases that match TRBD2. Per germline, CDR1 SGHDT and CDR2 YYEEEE. V dropped 3 bases and J dropped 0; count of bases not matched to a gene: 6. The CDR3 spans 16 residues. CDR3 DNA sequence: TGTGCCAGCAGCTGGAAAACGGGGGGCTCCTACAATGAGCAGTTCTTC. It specifies CASSWKTGGSYNEQFF. The full variable domain, with the rest looked up from reference TRBV5-6 and TRBJ2-1, is DAGVTQSPTHLIKTRGQQVTLRCSPKSGHDTVSWYQQALGQGPQFIFQYYEEEERQRGNFPDRFSGHQFPNYSSELNVNALLLGDSALYLCASSWKTGGSYNEQFFGPGTRLTVL.

Regarding this clonotype: Only one base separates this from a far larger clonotype, so it likely reflects a read error. CDR3 nucleotide sequence: TGTGCCAGCAGCACTGACGCCGCGAACACCAGGGAGCTGTTTTTT. Its translation: CASSTDAANTRELFF. This rearrangement joins TRBV13 to TRBJ2-2; no definite D call. Germline assignment: CDR1 PRHDT and CDR2 FYEKMQ (reference sequence). CDR3 length: 15 amino acids.

The table lists this clonotype with many counts. This chain links TRBV4-1 with TRBJ2-3; 8 bases fit TRBD2. The CDR3 is made up of 16 amino acids. Germline loops: CDR1 MGHRA, CDR2 YSYEKL. Losses at the gene ends were 1 base for V and 0 bases for J; bases not matched to a gene: 3. The CDR3 coding sequence is TGCGCCAGCAGCCAAGCGACTAGCGATAGCACAGATACGCAGTATTTT. It encodes CASSQATSDSTDTQYF.

This clonotype was picked up many times. The chain employs TRBV11-2 and TRBJ1-3, with 9 bases that match TRBD1. Trimming at V came to 11 bases and at J to 8 bases, leaving 13 bases not matched to a gene. Germline lookup yields CDR1 SGHAT and CDR2 FQNNGV. The length of the CDR3 is 14 residues. The CDR3 spells CAGQGKRWSDTIYF. In DNA form, the CDR3 reads TGTGCCGGACAGGGGAAAAGGTGGAGTGACACCATATATTTT.

This clonotype appeared many times. The gene calls are TRBV20-1 and TRBJ2-2; 7 nucleotides match TRBD1. V gave up 2 bases and J gave up 1 base; unmatched junction bases: 7. The CDR3 spans 16 residues. Germline V lookup: CDR1 DFQATT, CDR2 SNEGSKA (reference sequence). In nucleotides, the CDR3 is TGCAGTGCTAGACCCGCACAGGGGAAGAACACCGGGGAGCTGTTTTTT. Its translation is CSARPAQGKNTGELFF.